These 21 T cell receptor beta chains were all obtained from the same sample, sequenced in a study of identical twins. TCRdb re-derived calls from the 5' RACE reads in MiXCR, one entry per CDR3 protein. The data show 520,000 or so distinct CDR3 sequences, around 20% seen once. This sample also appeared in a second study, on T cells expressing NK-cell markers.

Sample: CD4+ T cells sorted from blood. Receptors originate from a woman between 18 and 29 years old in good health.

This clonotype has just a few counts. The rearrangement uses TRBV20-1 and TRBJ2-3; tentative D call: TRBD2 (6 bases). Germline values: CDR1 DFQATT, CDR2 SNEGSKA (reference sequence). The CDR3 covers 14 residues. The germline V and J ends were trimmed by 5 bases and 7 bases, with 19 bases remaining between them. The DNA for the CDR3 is TGCAGTGCTGCTGGGACTTCCTTAGGGAATACGCAGTATTTT. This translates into CSAAGTSLGNTQYF.

The CDR3 loop reads CASSLVGSRGRSYNEQFF. The CDR3 coding sequence is TGTGCCAGCAGCTTAGTAGGGTCGCGCGGGAGGTCCTACAATGAGCAGTTCTTC. This chain uses TRBV11-1 with TRBJ2-1, with TRBD2 identical over 8 bases. CDR3 length equals 18 residues. CDR1 SGHAT and CDR2 FQDESV come from the germline V gene (reference sequence). The V and J ends lost 1 base and 1 base, in that order; junction bases with no gene match: 9.

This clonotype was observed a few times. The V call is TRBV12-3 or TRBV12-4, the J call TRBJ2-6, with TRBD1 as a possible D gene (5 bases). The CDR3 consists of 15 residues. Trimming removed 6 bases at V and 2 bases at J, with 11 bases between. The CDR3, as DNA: TGTGCCAGCAGGACAGTTTACGCTGGGGCCAACGTCCTGACTTTC. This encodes CASRTVYAGANVLTF.

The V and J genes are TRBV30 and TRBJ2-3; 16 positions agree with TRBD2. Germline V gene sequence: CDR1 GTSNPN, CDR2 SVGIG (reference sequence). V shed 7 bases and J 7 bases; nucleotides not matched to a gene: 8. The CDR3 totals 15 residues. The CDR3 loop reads CASLGTSGRGNTQYF. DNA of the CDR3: TGTGCCTCTCTTGGGACTAGCGGGAGGGGGAATACGCAGTATTTT.

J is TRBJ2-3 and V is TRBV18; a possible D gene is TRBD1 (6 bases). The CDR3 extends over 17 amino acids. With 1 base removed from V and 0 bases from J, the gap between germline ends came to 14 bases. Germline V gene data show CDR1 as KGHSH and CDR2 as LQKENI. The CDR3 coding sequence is TGTGCCAGCTCACCACTCCCGCAGGGGCCTAGCACAGATACGCAGTATTTT. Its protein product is CASSPLPQGPSTDTQYF.

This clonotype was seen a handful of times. The CDR3 coding sequence is TGTGCCAGCAGCTTTTTGAAGGGAGGGCCGGAGACCCAGTACTTC. This encodes CASSFLKGGPETQYF. The chain recombines TRBV5-8 with TRBJ2-5; the match to TRBD2 covers 7 bases. V lost 2 bases to trimming and J lost 5 bases; unmatched junction nucleotides: 9. CDR3 length: 15 amino acids. Germline V gene sequence: CDR1 SGHTS, CDR2 YDEGEE.

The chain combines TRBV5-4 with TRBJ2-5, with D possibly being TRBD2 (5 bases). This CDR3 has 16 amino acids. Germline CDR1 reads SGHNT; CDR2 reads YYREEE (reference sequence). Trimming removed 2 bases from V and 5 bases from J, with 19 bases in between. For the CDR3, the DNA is TGTGCCAGCAGCTTTGGTACAGTCAGGTCGGGGGAGACCCAGTACTTC. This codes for CASSFGTVRSGETQYF.

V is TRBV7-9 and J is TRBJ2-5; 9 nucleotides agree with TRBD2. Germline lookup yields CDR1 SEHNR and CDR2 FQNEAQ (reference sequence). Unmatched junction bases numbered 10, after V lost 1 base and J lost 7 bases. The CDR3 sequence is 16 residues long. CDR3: CASSLGEGTSYGTQYF. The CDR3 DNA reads TGTGCCAGCAGCTTAGGGGAAGGGACTAGCTACGGGACCCAGTACTTC.

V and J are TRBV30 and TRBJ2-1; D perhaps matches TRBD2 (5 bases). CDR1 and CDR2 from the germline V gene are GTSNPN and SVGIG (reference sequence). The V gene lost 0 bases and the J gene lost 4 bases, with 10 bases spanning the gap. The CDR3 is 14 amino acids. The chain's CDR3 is CAWSVRTGYNEQFF. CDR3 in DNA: TGTGCCTGGAGTGTACGTACGGGATACAATGAGCAGTTCTTC.

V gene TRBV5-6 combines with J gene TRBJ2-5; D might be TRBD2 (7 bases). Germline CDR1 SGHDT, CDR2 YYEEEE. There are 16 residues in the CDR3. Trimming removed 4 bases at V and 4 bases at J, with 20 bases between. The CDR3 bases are TGTGCCAGCAGCCAGCGGGGCAGGGGCGGCGGAGAGACCCAGTACTTC. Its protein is CASSQRGRGGGETQYF.

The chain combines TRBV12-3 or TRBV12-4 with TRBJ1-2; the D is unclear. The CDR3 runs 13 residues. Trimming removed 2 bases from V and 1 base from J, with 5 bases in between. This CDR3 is CASSLQLNYGYTF. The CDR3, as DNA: TGTGCCAGCAGTTTACAACTTAACTATGGCTACACCTTC.

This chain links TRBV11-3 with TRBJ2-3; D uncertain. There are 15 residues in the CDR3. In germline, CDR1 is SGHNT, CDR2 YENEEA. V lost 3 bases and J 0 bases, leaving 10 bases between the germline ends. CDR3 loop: CASSFEAASTDTQYF. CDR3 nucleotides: TGTGCCAGCAGCTTTGAGGCCGCTAGCACAGATACGCAGTATTTT.

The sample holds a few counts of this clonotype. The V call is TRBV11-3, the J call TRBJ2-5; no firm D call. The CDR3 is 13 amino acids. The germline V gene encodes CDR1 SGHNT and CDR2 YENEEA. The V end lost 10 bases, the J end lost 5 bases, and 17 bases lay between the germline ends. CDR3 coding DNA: TGTGCCACCTTCCGAATGTGTGGGGAGACCCAGTACTTC. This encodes CATFRMCGETQYF. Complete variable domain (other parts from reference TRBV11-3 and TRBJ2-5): EAGVVQSPRYKIIEKKQPVAFWCNPISGHNTLYWYLQNLGQGPELLIRYENEEAVDDSQLPKDRFSAERLKGVDSTLKIQPAELGDSAVYLCATFRMCGETQYFGPGTRLLVL.

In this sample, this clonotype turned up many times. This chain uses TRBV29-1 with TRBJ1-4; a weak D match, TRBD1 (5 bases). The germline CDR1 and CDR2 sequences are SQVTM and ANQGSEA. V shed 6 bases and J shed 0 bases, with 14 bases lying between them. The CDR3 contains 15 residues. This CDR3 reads CSVRRDPATNEKLFF. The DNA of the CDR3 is TGCAGCGTGCGGAGGGACCCGGCAACTAATGAAAAACTGTTTTTT.

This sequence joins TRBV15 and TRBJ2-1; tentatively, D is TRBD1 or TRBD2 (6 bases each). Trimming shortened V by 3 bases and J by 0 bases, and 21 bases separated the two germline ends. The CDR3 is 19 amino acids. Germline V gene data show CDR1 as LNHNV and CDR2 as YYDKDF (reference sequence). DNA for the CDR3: TGTGCCACCAGCAGGATGGGGGGCGGTACCCGTAGCTCCTACAATGAGCAGTTCTTC. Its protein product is CATSRMGGGTRSSYNEQFF. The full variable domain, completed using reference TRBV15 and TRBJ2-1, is DAMVIQNPRYQVTQFGKPVTLSCSQTLNHNVMYWYQQKSSQAPKLLFHYYDKDFNNEADTPDNFQSRRPNTSFCFLDIRSPGLGDTAMYLCATSRMGGGTRSSYNEQFFGPGTRLTVL.

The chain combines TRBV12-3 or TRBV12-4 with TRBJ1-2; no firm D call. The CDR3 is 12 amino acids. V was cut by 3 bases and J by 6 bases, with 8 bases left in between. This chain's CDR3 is CASSLEGNGYTF. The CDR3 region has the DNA TGTGCCAGCAGTTTGGAGGGAAATGGCTACACCTTC.

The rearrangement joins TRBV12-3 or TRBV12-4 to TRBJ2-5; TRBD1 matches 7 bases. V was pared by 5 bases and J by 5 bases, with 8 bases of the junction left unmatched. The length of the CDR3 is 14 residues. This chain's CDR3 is CASSPTGVVETQYF. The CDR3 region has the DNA TGTGCCAGCAGTCCAACAGGGGTGGTGGAGACCCAGTACTTC.

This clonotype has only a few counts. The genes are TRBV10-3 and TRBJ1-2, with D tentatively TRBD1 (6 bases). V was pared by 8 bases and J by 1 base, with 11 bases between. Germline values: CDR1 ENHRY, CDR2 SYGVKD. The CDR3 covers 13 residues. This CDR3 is CAIRDNNNYGYTF. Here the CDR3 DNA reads TGTGCCATCCGGGACAACAATAACTATGGCTACACCTTC.

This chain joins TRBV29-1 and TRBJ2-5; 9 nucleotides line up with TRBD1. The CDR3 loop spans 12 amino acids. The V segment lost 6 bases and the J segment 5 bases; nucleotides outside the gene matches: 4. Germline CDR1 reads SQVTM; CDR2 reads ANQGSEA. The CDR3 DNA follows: TGCAGCGTCACCGACAGGGGGGAGACCCAGTACTTC. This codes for CSVTDRGETQYF. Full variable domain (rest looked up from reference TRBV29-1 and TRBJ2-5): SAVISQKPSRDICQRGTSLTIQCQVDSQVTMMFWYRQQPGQSLTLIATANQGSEATYESGFVIDKFPISRPNLTFSTLTVSNMSPEDSSIYLCSVTDRGETQYFGPGTRLLVL.

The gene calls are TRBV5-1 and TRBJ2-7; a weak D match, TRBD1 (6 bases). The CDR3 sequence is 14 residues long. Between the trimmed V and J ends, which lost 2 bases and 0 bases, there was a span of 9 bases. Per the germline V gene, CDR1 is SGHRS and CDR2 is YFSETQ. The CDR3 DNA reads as TGCGCCAGCAGCTTAAGGGGGATCTCCTACGAGCAGTACTTC. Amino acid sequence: CASSLRGISYEQYF.

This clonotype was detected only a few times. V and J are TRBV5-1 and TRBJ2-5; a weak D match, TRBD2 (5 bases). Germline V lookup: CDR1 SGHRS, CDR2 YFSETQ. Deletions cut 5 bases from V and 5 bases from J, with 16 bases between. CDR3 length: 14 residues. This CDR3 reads CASRSRTLRETQYF. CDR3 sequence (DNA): TGCGCCAGCAGATCGCGGACTCTCCGGGAGACCCAGTACTTC.